A selection of T cell receptor beta chains follows, all from one sample in a study of neoadjuvant nivolumab and ipilimumab in lung cancer. The method was immunoSEQ multiplex PCR; TCRdb's version includes in-frame clones alone and lacks a portion of them. Of fewer than 40,000 clones in the sample, 89% were seen once. The sequencing here drew on peripheral blood, taken before neoadjuvant nivolumab, alone or with ipilimumab. The receptors shown here come from an adult with non-small cell lung cancer. Both conserved end residues are part of each CDR3. The D gene is left open where the match is weak. Size is omitted from some rows. Given values are once, few, many or a class for expanded clones.

>TRBJ2-3|TRBD2|TRBV4-2|.|19
CASSQESASGGRSTDTQYF
>TRBJ2-3|TRBD2|TRBV7-9|.|16
CASSLGLAASTDTQYF
>TRBJ2-1|TRBD2|TRBV9|once|16
CASSPRLAGGRNEQFF
>TRBJ2-7|.|TRBV21-1|.|15
CASSTPPDSSYEQYF
>TRBJ2-5|.|TRBV5-4|once|15
CASKLIGDIKETQYF
>TRBJ2-7|.|TRBV4-1|.|13
CASSQVPIIEQYF
>TRBJ2-3|TRBD2|TRBV18|.|17
CASSPRVKQREIDTQYF
>TRBJ2-3|.|TRBV7-8|.|15
CASSLAGVDTDTQYF
>TRBJ2-4|TRBD2|TRBV19|.|13
CASKREGSNIQYF
>TRBJ2-5|.|TRBV7-6|.|15
CASSPESAGGETQYF
>TRBJ2-1|TRBD2|TRBV18|.|16
CASSRGLAGAGNEQFF
>TRBJ2-1|TRBD2|TRBV10-2|few|13
CASRGLADNEQFF
>TRBJ1-4|TRBD1|TRBV30|.|13
CACTTGGNEKLFF
>TRBJ1-6|TRBD1|TRBV30|.|15
CAWSVTTGRDSPLHF
>TRBJ1-2|.|TRBV5-1|few|14
CASKEDVSGYGYTF
>TRBJ2-3|TRBD1|TRBV2|.|16
CASIPLGTGGTDTQYF
>TRBJ2-3|TRBD2|TRBV7-2|.|16
CASSPGLAGMRDTQYF
>TRBJ1-2|TRBD1|TRBV10-1|.|14
CASSLDRRGGGYTF
>TRBJ1-1|.|TRBV5-4|.|15
CASSLGVYANTEAFF
>TRBJ1-3|.|TRBV7-3|.|14
CASSPTASGNTIYF
>TRBJ2-3|.|TRBV7-2|.|15
CASSPYSASTDTQYF
>TRBJ2-7|.|TRBV5-1|once|12
CASSTSEAEQYF
>TRBJ2-1|TRBD1|TRBV29-1|.|14
CSVPGQISYNEQFF
>TRBJ2-7|TRBD1|TRBV7-7|.|14
CASSVDRGSYEQYF
>TRBJ2-1|TRBD2|TRBV5-1|.|16
CASSWTSGTSYNEQFF
>TRBJ2-1|.|TRBV7-9|.|12
CASSAGLSEQFF
>TRBJ2-7|TRBD2|TRBV11-2|.|15
CASSFLSGVTHEQYF
>TRBJ2-1|.|TRBV4-3|.|13
CASSKDSYNEQFF
>TRBJ2-1|TRBD2|TRBV7-6|.|15
CASSLVFGGDNEQFF
>TRBJ1-2|.|TRBV5-1|.|15
CASSREGGTIYGYTF
>TRBJ1-1|.|TRBV13|.|15
CASSTTEDLNTEAFF
>TRBJ2-1|TRBD2|TRBV5-4|.|16
CASSLGGLAAYNEQFF
>TRBJ2-1|.|TRBV5-1|.|15
CASSLRASGDNEQFF
>TRBJ1-2|.|TRBV7-8|.|11
CASSLGGSGTF
>TRBJ2-7|.|TRBV5-1|.|13
CASSPLLVAEQYF
>TRBJ1-5|.|TRBV7-2|.|15
CASSLDAPGLGPQHF
>TRBJ2-1|.|TRBV7-2|.|16
CASSLASSSSYNEQFF
>TRBJ2-5|.|TRBV7-2|.|11
CASSPLETQYF
>TRBJ1-1|.|TRBV18|.|13
CASSPLENTEAFF
>TRBJ2-3|.|TRBV7-2|.|13
CASSTRLADTQYF
>TRBJ2-7|TRBD1|TRBV7-2|.|12
CASRDRGPEQYF
>TRBJ2-7|TRBD2|TRBV5-4|.|16
CASSSPIGLASDEQYF
>TRBJ2-7|TRBD2|TRBV25-1|.|14
CASNPGLAYIEQYF
>TRBJ2-1|.|TRBV5-4|.|14
CASSLDSSYNEQFF
>TRBJ2-7|.|TRBV18|.|13
CASSPPSIYEQYF
>TRBJ2-7|TRBD1|TRBV16|once|14
CASSPNRDSYEQYF
>TRBJ1-5|TRBD1|TRBV6-5|.|14
CASSPGQYYQPQHF
>TRBJ2-3|TRBD2|TRBV7-9|.|14
CASSLTSGADTQYF
>TRBJ2-7|TRBD1|TRBV9|.|16
CASSVSPTGGAYEQYF
>TRBJ2-7|.|TRBV27|.|15
CASSSDQGAGDEQYF
>TRBJ2-7|TRBD2|TRBV7-2|medium-sized|14
CASSNWGGADEQYF
>TRBJ2-3|TRBD2|TRBV2|once|14
CASSAGLSTDTQYF
>TRBJ2-7|.|TRBV12-5|.|12
CASCLDSYEQYF
>TRBJ1-5|.|TRBV19|.|15
CASSHRGNLGQPQHF
>TRBJ2-5|.|TRBV6-4|.|17
CASSDRGTPLGGETQYF